This TCR beta chain came from a study of blood T cell repertoires in COVID-19. Measured with immunoSEQ multiplex PCR; TCRdb has only the in-frame clones, and not every one. The sample consists of 100,000 to 150,000 clones, approximately 90% of them appearing once. The junction had 10 bases not matched to a gene; V was cut back by 4 bases and J by 2 bases. Per germline, CDR1 SGHDT and CDR2 YYEEEE. The length of the CDR3 is 16 residues. This clonotype originated in a man aged 50 or older with COVID-19, enrolled during active disease. V is TRBV5-6 and J is TRBJ2-5; 8 nucleotides agree with TRBD1. Sequenced material: peripheral blood. The CDR3 here is CASSPLDRAPQETQYF. DNA of the CDR3: TGTGCCAGCAGCCCTCTGGACAGGGCTCCACAAGAGACCCAGTACTTC.